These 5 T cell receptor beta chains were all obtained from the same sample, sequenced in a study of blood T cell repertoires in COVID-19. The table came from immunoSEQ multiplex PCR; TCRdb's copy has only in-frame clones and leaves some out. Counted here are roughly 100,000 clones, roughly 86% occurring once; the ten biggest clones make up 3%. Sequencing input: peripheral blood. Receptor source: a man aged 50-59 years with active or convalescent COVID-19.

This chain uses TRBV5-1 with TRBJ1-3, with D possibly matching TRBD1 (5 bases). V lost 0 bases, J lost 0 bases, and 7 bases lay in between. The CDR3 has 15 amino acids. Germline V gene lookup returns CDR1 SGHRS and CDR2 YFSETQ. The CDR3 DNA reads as TGCGCCAGCAGCTTGGACAGGAGCTCTGGAAACACCATATATTTT. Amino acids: CASSLDRSSGNTIYF. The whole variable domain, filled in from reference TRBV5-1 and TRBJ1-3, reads KAGVTQTPRYLIKTRGQQVTLSCSPISGHRSVSWYQQTPGQGLQFLFEYFSETQRNKGNFPGRFSGRQFSNSRSEMNVSTLELGDSALYLCASSLDRSSGNTIYFGEGSWLTVV.

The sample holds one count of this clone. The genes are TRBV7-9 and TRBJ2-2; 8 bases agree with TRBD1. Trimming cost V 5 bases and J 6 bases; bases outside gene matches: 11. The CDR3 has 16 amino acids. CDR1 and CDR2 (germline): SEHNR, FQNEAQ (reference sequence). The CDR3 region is CASSLGQGESAGELFF. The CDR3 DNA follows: TGTGCCAGCAGCCTTGGACAGGGAGAATCGGCCGGGGAGCTGTTTTTT.

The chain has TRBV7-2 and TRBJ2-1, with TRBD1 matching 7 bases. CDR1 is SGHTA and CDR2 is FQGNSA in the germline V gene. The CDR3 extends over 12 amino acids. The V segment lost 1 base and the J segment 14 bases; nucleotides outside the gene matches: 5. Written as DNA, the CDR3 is TGTGCCAGCAGCTTAGATACAGGGGAGAAGTTCTTC. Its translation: CASSLDTGEKFF.

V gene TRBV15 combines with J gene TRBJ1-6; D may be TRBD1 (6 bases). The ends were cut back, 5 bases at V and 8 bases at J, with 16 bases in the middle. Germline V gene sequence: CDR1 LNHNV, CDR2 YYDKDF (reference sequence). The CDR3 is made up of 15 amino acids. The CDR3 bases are TGTGCCACCAGCCCCCGACAGGCAGGGGATTCACCCCTCCACTTT. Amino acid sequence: CATSPRQAGDSPLHF.

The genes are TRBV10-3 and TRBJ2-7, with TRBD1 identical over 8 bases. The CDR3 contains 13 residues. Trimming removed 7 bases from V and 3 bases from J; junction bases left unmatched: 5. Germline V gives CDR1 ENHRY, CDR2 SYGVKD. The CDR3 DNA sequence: TGTGCCATCACCAAGGACAGGGACTACGAGCAGTACGTC. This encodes CAITKDRDYEQYV.